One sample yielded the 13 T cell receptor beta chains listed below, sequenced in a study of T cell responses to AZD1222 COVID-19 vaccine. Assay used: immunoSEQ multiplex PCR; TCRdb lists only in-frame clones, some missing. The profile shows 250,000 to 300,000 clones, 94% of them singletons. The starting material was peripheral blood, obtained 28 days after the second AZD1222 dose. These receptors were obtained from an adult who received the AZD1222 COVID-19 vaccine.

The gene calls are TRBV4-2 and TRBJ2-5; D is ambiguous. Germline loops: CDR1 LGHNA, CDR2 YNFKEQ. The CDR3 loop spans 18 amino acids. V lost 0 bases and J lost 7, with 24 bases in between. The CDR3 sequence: CASSQEPLGLTRSRTQYF. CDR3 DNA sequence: TGTGCCAGCAGCCAAGAACCCCTCGGGTTGACCCGGTCTAGGACCCAGTACTTC.

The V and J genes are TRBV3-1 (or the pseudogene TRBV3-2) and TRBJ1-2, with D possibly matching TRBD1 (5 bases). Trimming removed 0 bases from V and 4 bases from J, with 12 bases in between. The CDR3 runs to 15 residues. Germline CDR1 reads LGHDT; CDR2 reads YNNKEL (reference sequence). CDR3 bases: TGTGCCAGCAGCCAAGAGGGGGGAGCAGTCTATGGCTACACCTTC. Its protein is CASSQEGGAVYGYTF.

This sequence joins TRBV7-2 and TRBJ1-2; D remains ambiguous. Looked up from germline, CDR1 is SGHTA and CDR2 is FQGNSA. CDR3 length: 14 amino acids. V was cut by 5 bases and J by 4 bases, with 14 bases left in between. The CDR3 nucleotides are TGTGCCAGCAGCCCCTCCCCGCAGCGCTATGGCTACACCTTC. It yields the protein CASSPSPQRYGYTF. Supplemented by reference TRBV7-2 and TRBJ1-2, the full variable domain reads GAGVSQSPSNKVTEKGKDVELRCDPISGHTALYWYRQSLGQGLEFLIYFQGNSAPDKSGLPSDRFSAERTGGSVSTLTIQRTQQEDSAVYLCASSPSPQRYGYTFGSGTRLTVV.

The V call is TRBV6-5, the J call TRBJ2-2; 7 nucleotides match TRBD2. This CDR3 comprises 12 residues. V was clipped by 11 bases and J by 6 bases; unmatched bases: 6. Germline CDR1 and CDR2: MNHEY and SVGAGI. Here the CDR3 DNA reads TGTGCCTCCTATGCGGGGGCCGGGGAGCTGTTTTTT. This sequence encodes CASYAGAGELFF.

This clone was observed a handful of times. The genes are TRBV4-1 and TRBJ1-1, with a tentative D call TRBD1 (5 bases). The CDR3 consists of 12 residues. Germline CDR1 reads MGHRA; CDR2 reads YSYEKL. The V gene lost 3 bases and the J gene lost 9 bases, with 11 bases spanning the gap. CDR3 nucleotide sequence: TGCGCCAGCAGCCATATCGGGGGAAAAGCTTTCTTT. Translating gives CASSHIGGKAFF.

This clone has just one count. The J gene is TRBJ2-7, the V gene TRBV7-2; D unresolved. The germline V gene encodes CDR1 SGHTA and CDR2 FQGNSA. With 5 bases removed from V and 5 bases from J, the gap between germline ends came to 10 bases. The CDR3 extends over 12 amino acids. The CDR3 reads CASSLRYNEQYF. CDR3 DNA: TGTGCCAGCAGCCTCCGATACAACGAGCAGTACTTC.

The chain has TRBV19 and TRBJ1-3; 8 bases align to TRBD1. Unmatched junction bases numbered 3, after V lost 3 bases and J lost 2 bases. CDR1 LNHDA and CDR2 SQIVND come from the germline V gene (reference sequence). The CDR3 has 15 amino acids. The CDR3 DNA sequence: TGTGCCAGTAGTATCGCACAGGGGGCTGGAAACACCATATATTTT. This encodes CASSIAQGAGNTIYF.

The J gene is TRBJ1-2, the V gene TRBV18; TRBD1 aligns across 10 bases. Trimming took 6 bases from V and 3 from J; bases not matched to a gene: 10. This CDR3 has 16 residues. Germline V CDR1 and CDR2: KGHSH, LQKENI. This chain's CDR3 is CASSASGTGADYGYTF. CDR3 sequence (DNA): TGTGCCAGCTCGGCCAGTGGGACAGGGGCGGACTATGGCTACACCTTC.

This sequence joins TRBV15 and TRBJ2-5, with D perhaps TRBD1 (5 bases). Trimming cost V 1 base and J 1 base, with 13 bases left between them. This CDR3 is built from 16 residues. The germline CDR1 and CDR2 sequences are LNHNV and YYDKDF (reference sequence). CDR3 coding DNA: TGTGCCACCAGCAGAGGACCGCCCAGGGTCCAAGAGACCCAGTACTTC. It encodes CATSRGPPRVQETQYF.

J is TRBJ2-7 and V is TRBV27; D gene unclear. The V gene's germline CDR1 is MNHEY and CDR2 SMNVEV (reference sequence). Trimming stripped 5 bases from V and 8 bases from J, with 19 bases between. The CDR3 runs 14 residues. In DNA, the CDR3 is TGTGCCAGCAGTCTCACAATGGACCGAACCAAGCAGTACTTC. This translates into CASSLTMDRTKQYF.

In nucleotides, the CDR3 is TGTGCCAGCGCTGGCGGGGCCGGAGGTAGGGAGACCCAGTACTTC. Its protein product is CASAGGAGGRETQYF. The V call is TRBV2, the J call TRBJ2-5, with D tentatively TRBD2 (6 bases). The length of the CDR3 is 15 residues. Germline V gene sequence: CDR1 SNHLY, CDR2 FYNNEI. V gave up 8 bases and J gave up 5 bases, with 21 bases separating them.

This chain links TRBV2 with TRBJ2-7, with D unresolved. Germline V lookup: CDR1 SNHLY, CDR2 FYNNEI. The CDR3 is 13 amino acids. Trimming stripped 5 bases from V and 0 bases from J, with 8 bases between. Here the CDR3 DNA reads TGTGCCAGCAGTCAGTCCCCCTCCTACGAGCAGTACTTC. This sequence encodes CASSQSPSYEQYF.

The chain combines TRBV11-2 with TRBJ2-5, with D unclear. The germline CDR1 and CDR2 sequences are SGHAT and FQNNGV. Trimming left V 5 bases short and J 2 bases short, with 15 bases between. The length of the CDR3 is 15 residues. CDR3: CASSPITGRQETQYF. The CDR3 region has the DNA TGTGCCAGCAGCCCCATTACCGGCCGGCAAGAGACCCAGTACTTC.